One T cell receptor beta chain is described in this entry. The antigen is unknown. The CDR3 has 13 residues. V lost 4 bases to trimming and J lost 2 bases, with 6 bases between them. The germline gives CDR1 GTSNPN, CDR2 SVGIG (reference sequence). Brentuximab vedotin exposure varied among the patients, all of whom had relapsed after autologous stem cell transplantation. Best outcomes ranged across complete response, partial response and progressive disease. Profiled with immunoSEQ multiplex PCR; TCRdb holds only in-frame clones, not every one. Of about 25,000 clones in the sample, 80% were seen once. This entry comes from a study of PD-1 blockade in classical Hodgkin lymphoma. Study-level background: Patients had nivolumab dosed at 3 mg/kg, delivered intravenously every 2 weeks. Study findings and constraints: TCR diversity rose significantly by C4D1 in CD4+ but not CD8+ cells.

The receptor comes from a human donor with classical Hodgkin lymphoma. The chain recombines TRBV30 with TRBJ2-6; D unresolved. This specimen consisted of peripheral blood mononuclear cells (PBMCs), obtained at baseline. CDR3 coding DNA: TGTGCCTGGACCATAACTGGGGCCAACGTCCTGACTTTC. It codes for CAWTITGANVLTF.